This T cell receptor (beta chain) comes out of a study of prognosis after radiotherapy for stage I lung cancer. The study amplified the TCR beta CDR3 region from genomic DNA. This amplification was carried out by two rounds of multiplex PCR. It was primers specific to each TRBV and TRBJ gene that first-round PCR used. TCRdb passed the multiplex PCR reads through MiXCR, listing each CDR3 protein once. Of around 19,000 distinct CDR3 sequences in the sample, 50% to 60% were seen once. This clonotype was counted ten times or more. Trimming pared 6 bases from V and 4 bases from J, leaving 11 bases between. This CDR3 has 13 amino acids. The germline gives CDR1 MNHEY, CDR2 SMNVEV (reference sequence).

This TCR was recovered from a donor of 50 years or more with non-small cell lung cancer. The rearrangement links TRBV27 to TRBJ2-3; no firm D call. Specimen: PBMCs, collected before or after stereotactic body radiation therapy (not recorded which). CDR3 residues: CASRWAGPDTQYF. The CDR3, as DNA: TGTGCCAGCAGGTGGGCTGGACCAGATACGCAGTATTTT.